One and the same sample provided the 13 T cell receptor beta chains below, sequenced in a study of OX40 agonist ivuxolimab in advanced cancers. TCRdb keeps only in-frame clones here, not all; method: immunoSEQ multiplex PCR. Of approximately 66,000 clones in the sample, over 75% are singletons; the top ten hold around 6%. This sample comprised CD4+ or CD8+ T cells sorted from blood, obtained in a trial of the OX40 agonist ivuxolimab. The receptors originated from an adult with an advanced solid tumor such as melanoma, head and neck, liver or kidney cancer.

This clone showed up just once. The chain joins TRBV9 to TRBJ2-2; 8 bases are a match to TRBD1. CDR1 and CDR2 (germline): SGDLS, YYNGEE. This CDR3 is 16 amino acids long. V shed 1 base and J 6 bases; nucleotides not matched to a gene: 8. CDR3 amino acids: CASSVWQGAEAGELFF. The CDR3 region has the DNA TGTGCCAGCAGCGTATGGCAGGGGGCCGAGGCCGGGGAGCTGTTTTTT. The full variable domain, rest sourced from reference TRBV9 and TRBJ2-2, is DSGVTQTPKHLITATGQRVTLRCSPRSGDLSVYWYQQSLDQGLQFLIQYYNGEERAKGNILERFSAQQFPDLHSELNLSSLELGDSALYFCASSVWQGAEAGELFFGEGSRLTVL.

This chain uses TRBV7-9 with TRBJ2-3; possibly TRBD2 for D (6 bases). Deletions cut 7 bases from V and 0 bases from J, with 11 bases between. Per germline, CDR1 SEHNR and CDR2 FQNEAQ (reference sequence). The CDR3 consists of 14 residues. CDR3 bases: TGTGCCAGCACTCTACGGGGGAGCACAGATACGCAGTATTTT. Protein sequence: CASTLRGSTDTQYF.

CDR3 nucleotide sequence: TGTGCCAGCAGCCCCAGAGGGACAGCCTCTGGAAACACCATATATTTT. Amino acid sequence: CASSPRGTASGNTIYF. The rearrangement joins TRBV9 to TRBJ1-3; TRBD1 matches at 7 bases. Trimming cost V 4 bases and J 0 bases; bases outside gene matches: 7. The CDR3 totals 16 residues. Germline loops: CDR1 SGDLS, CDR2 YYNGEE.

This clone occurred once. The chain couples TRBV29-1 to TRBJ2-3, with 12 bases that match TRBD2. The CDR3 is made up of 14 amino acids. Unmatched junction bases numbered 3, after V lost 5 bases and J lost 3 bases. The germline V gene has CDR1 SQVTM and CDR2 ANQGSEA. Here the CDR3 DNA reads TGCAGCGTTCCCGGGACTAGCGGGACAGATACGCAGTATTTT. Residues: CSVPGTSGTDTQYF.

The chain has TRBV4-1 and TRBJ1-5, with 7 positions matching TRBD1. Germline values: CDR1 MGHRA, CDR2 YSYEKL. This CDR3 contains 15 residues. Germline trimming cut 1 base from V and 9 bases from J; bases unmatched to any gene: 9. This CDR3 is CASSQGGTAVVPQHF. CDR3 DNA: TGCGCCAGCAGCCAAGGTGGGACAGCAGTGGTGCCCCAGCATTTT.

This chain connects TRBV9 to TRBJ2-1; D call uncertain. The CDR3 runs 17 residues. Germline assignment: CDR1 SGDLS and CDR2 YYNGEE. The V and J ends lost 0 bases and 0 bases respectively, with 13 bases between them. CDR3 nucleotides: TGTGCCAGCAGCGTAGAAGGTGACCCTAGCTCCTACAATGAGCAGTTCTTC. This translates into CASSVEGDPSSYNEQFF.

This chain uses TRBV9 with TRBJ1-1; a possible D gene is TRBD1 (6 bases). The CDR3 loop spans 13 amino acids. Germline lookup yields CDR1 SGDLS and CDR2 YYNGEE. With 3 bases removed from V and 3 bases from J, the gap between germline ends came to 9 bases. CDR3 nucleotide sequence: TGTGCCAGCAGCGCGAGGGGGGACACTGAAGCTTTCTTT. Translating it yields CASSARGDTEAFF.

This clone was picked up one time. This sequence joins TRBV9 and TRBJ1-5; a weak D match, TRBD1 (6 bases). Germline CDR1 reads SGDLS; CDR2 reads YYNGEE. The CDR3 is 15 residues long. Trimming pared 0 bases from V and 3 bases from J, leaving 10 bases between. This CDR3 is CASSVDRDTNQPQHF. CDR3 DNA sequence: TGTGCCAGCAGCGTAGACCGGGACACCAATCAGCCCCAGCATTTT.

This clone was seen just once. The chain combines TRBV7-3 with TRBJ1-1; weak D call: TRBD1 (5 bases). This CDR3 has 15 amino acids. The germline gives CDR1 SGHTA, CDR2 FQGTGA. The ends were cut back, 5 bases at V and 4 bases at J, with 17 bases in the middle. CDR3 DNA: TGTGCCAGCAGCGTTAATGGGGCCGGTAGCACTGAAGCTTTCTTT. Amino acids: CASSVNGAGSTEAFF. Drawing the rest from reference TRBV7-3 and TRBJ1-1, the complete variable domain is GAGVSQTPSNKVTEKGKYVELRCDPISGHTALYWYRQSLGQGPEFLIYFQGTGAADDSGLPNDRFFAVRPEGSVSTLKIQRTERGDSAVYLCASSVNGAGSTEAFFGQGTRLTVV.

Details on this clone: Other DNA sequences within the sample encode an identical CDR3. The V call is TRBV6-5, the J call TRBJ2-5; 13 nucleotides agree with TRBD2. Germline V gene sequence: CDR1 MNHEY, CDR2 SVGAGI. The CDR3 runs to 15 residues. V lost 7 bases, J lost 1 base, and 3 bases stayed unmatched. The CDR3 region is CASTRLAGGQETQYF. CDR3 coding DNA: TGTGCCAGCACCCGACTAGCGGGGGGCCAAGAGACCCAGTACTTC.

The chain uses TRBV19 and TRBJ2-2, with TRBD1 identical over 7 bases. Germline trimming cut 0 bases from V and 1 base from J; bases unmatched to any gene: 11. This CDR3 region has 19 residues. Germline V gene sequence: CDR1 LNHDA, CDR2 SQIVND (reference sequence). CDR3 loop: CASSIDWETGAWNTGELFF. CDR3 nucleotides: TGTGCCAGTAGTATAGATTGGGAAACAGGGGCGTGGAACACCGGGGAGCTGTTTTTT.

The chain recombines TRBV6-5 with TRBJ1-2; 7 bases are shared with TRBD1. This CDR3 is 11 amino acids long. Germline assignment: CDR1 MNHEY and CDR2 SVGAGI. V was clipped by 8 bases and J by 14 bases; unmatched bases: 11. In nucleotides, the CDR3 is TGTGCCAGCTCTCCAGGGGGACATGGGACCTTC. Protein sequence: CASSPGGHGTF.

The chain has TRBV6-6 and TRBJ1-5, with D unresolved. Deletions cut 1 base from V and 2 bases from J, with 6 bases between. From germline, CDR1 is MNHNY and CDR2 SVGAGI (reference sequence). The CDR3 covers 14 residues. The CDR3 here is CASSYWGGNQPQHF. CDR3 DNA: TGTGCCAGCAGTTACTGGGGTGGCAATCAGCCCCAGCATTTT.